This TCR beta chain came from a study of cytomegalovirus exposure and HLA in healthy donors. General observations from the study: What a later analysis showed was that several of the most significant clusters appeared linked to common viral pathogens.

In regard to this clone: Its antigen is unknown.

PCR used 60 Vbeta primers and 13 Jbeta primers. Clones were sequenced by immunoSEQ multiplex PCR, and TCRdb holds only the in-frame ones, with some missing. The sample has 120,000 or so clones; around 75% are singletons. Trimming took 3 bases from V and 5 from J, leaving 6 bases between them. The CDR3 covers 11 residues. The germline gives CDR1 DFQATT, CDR2 SNEGSKA (reference sequence). The gene calls are TRBV20-1 and TRBJ2-3; no clear D gene. This clonotype was sampled from a man aged 25-45 years in good health and CMV-seronegative. The source material was PBMCs. The DNA of the CDR3 is TGCAGTGCTAGCTCGGGAGATACGCAGTATTTT. Its protein product is CSASSGDTQYF.